This TCR beta chain was documented in a study of cytomegalovirus exposure and HLA in healthy donors. Regarding the study as a whole: According to a later analysis, most TCR beta chains associated with CMV appeared HLA-restricted.

Turning to this clone: Its antigen is as yet unknown.

The PCR used 60 Vbeta and 13 Jbeta primers. Assay used: immunoSEQ multiplex PCR; TCRdb lists only in-frame clones, some missing. The sample has about 89,000 clones; roughly 9.4% are singletons. CDR3 length: 13 amino acids. The V and J ends lost 1 base and 6 bases respectively, with 9 bases between them. Germline lookup yields CDR1 SEHNR and CDR2 FQNEAQ (reference sequence). The origin of this receptor is a man aged 45-65 years in good health and CMV-seropositive. The chain employs TRBV7-9 and TRBJ2-5; tentatively, D is TRBD2 (6 bases). The sample taken for sequencing was PBMCs. The CDR3 nucleotides read TGTGCCAGCAGCTTAGTGGCGGGGCAGACCCAGTACTTC. Protein: CASSLVAGQTQYF.